This T cell receptor (beta chain) was documented in a study of glioma-infiltrating T cells. Study observations and caveats: Tissue-blood divergence was below expectation in non-neoplastic patients, above in gliomas. CDR3 overlap between tissue and blood was very small.

Using RNA template, CDR3s of TCR alpha and beta were amplified with iRepertoire arm-PCR. Input was roughly 100-450 ng of tissue mRNA or PBMC total RNA. TCRdb recomputed calls from the multiplex PCR reads with MiXCR, one row per CDR3 protein. The sample shows about 93,000 distinct CDR3 sequences, roughly 40% of them seen only once. The J segment lost 14 bases and the V segment lost 4 bases, leaving 16 bases of the junction unmatched. Germline values: CDR1 SGHVS, CDR2 FNYEAQ. There are 17 residues in the CDR3. Remarks on this clonotype: The target antigen is unknown.

The clonotype was recovered from a human donor with low-grade glioma or glioblastoma, undergoing nonglioma brain surgery, or in good health (not recorded which). The chain uses TRBV7-6 and TRBJ2-1, with TRBD2 matching 14 bases. Sequences were obtained from glioma tissue, nonneoplastic brain tissue, or PBMCs (not recorded which). CDR3 nucleotides: TGTGCCAGCAGCTCTCGACTAGCGGGGGGGCCGGGCAATGGGGAGTTCTTC. Its protein product is CASSSRLAGGPGNGEFF.